Each of the 27 T cell receptor beta chains below was sequenced from the same sample in a study of shared clonotypes between healthy human individuals. Repertoires were generated with immunoSEQ multiplex PCR, while TCRdb's copy carries only in-frame clones and drops some. The sample records approximately 1.5 million clones, 98% being singletons. Material: naive CD4+ T cells sorted from blood. Indicated subset: CD45RA+ positively selected. These receptor sequences come from a man aged 30-40 years in good health.

Comments on this clone: This sample includes further DNA sequences coding for the same CDR3. This chain joins TRBV9 and TRBJ2-3, with D possibly TRBD1 on 6 matching bases. The ends were cut back, 0 bases at V and 6 bases at J, with 8 bases in the middle. This CDR3 has 13 residues. Germline lookup yields CDR1 SGDLS and CDR2 YYNGEE. The CDR3 protein is CASSVGGLDTQYF. In DNA, the CDR3 is TGTGCCAGCAGCGTAGGGGGGCTGGATACGCAGTATTTT.

The chain joins TRBV28 to TRBJ1-4; a weak D match, TRBD1 (6 bases). V shed 5 bases and J shed 8 bases, with 21 bases lying between them. The germline V gene encodes CDR1 MDHEN and CDR2 SYDVKM. The CDR3 loop spans 16 amino acids. CDR3 amino acids: CASSTPEGGAREKLFF. CDR3 bases: TGTGCCAGCAGTACCCCCGAGGGGGGGGCGAGGGAAAAACTGTTTTTT.

The chain employs TRBV28 and TRBJ1-4; D is uncertain. The CDR3 loop spans 13 amino acids. The germline V gene has CDR1 MDHEN and CDR2 SYDVKM. Trimming pared 5 bases from V and 0 bases from J, leaving 4 bases between. This CDR3 reads CASSRTTNEKLFF. The DNA for the CDR3 is TGTGCCAGCAGTCGGACAACTAATGAAAAACTGTTTTTT.

The chain has TRBV7-2 and TRBJ2-7; D call uncertain. From germline, CDR1 is SGHTA and CDR2 FQGNSA. V lost 0 bases to trimming and J lost 3 bases, with 9 bases between them. This CDR3 contains 14 residues. As DNA, the CDR3 is TGTGCCAGCAGCTTAGCAATTCGGGTCTACGAGCAGTACTTC. It yields the protein CASSLAIRVYEQYF.

This sequence joins TRBV10-3 and TRBJ2-1, with TRBD2 identical over 8 bases. This CDR3 spans 14 amino acids. Germline V lookup: CDR1 ENHRY, CDR2 SYGVKD. With 7 bases clipped from V and 9 bases from J, the junction kept 11 bases outside the gene matches. The CDR3 DNA reads TGTGCCATCACGGCAGCGGGGGTAAGGGGTGAGCAGTTCTTC. Translating it yields CAITAAGVRGEQFF.

The chain links TRBV5-6 to TRBJ2-7; perhaps D is TRBD1 or TRBD2 (6 bases each). V lost 3 bases to trimming and J lost 3 bases, with 19 bases between them. Germline-derived CDR1 and CDR2 are SGHDT and YYEEEE. This CDR3 is built from 16 residues. The CDR3 is CASSSRGAGLYYEQYF. The CDR3 bases are TGTGCCAGCAGCTCCAGGGGTGCGGGACTTTACTACGAGCAGTACTTC.

This sequence joins TRBV5-1 and TRBJ1-3; possibly TRBD1 for D (6 bases). Germline CDR1 reads SGHRS; CDR2 reads YFSETQ. V dropped 2 bases and J dropped 4 bases, with 16 bases sitting between them. The length of the CDR3 is 16 residues. The CDR3 bases are TGCGCCAGCAGCTTATCTGGGACAAAGTTCGGAAACACCATATATTTT. Its translation is CASSLSGTKFGNTIYF.

V usage is TRBV18 and J usage is TRBJ2-7, with 9 bases identical to TRBD1. Germline V CDR1 and CDR2: KGHSH, LQKENI. This CDR3 is built from 15 residues. V was clipped by 3 bases and J by 4 bases; unmatched bases: 7. The CDR3 spells CASSPTGGTNYEQYF. The CDR3, as DNA: TGTGCCAGCTCACCGACAGGGGGAACTAATTACGAGCAGTACTTC.

This chain uses TRBV7-2 with TRBJ1-2; 8 nucleotides align to TRBD1. Germline loops: CDR1 SGHTA, CDR2 FQGNSA. The CDR3 has 15 amino acids. Germline trimming cut 5 bases from V and 5 bases from J; bases unmatched to any gene: 10. Written as DNA, the CDR3 is TGTGCCAGCAGCCCGGACAGGGTCCCCTCTTATGGCTACACCTTC. This translates into CASSPDRVPSYGYTF.

This chain joins TRBV18 and TRBJ1-1; D is ambiguous. CDR1 is KGHSH and CDR2 is LQKENI in the germline V gene. This CDR3 has 14 amino acids. V dropped 3 bases and J dropped 3 bases, with 11 bases sitting between them. CDR3 nucleotide sequence: TGTGCCAGCTCACCCGGCGTTGGGGACACTGAAGCTTTCTTT. This gives the protein CASSPGVGDTEAFF.

In its sample, this clone was seen once. The rearrangement joins TRBV7-6 to TRBJ2-4; 8 positions match TRBD1. V dropped 5 bases and J dropped 9; count of bases not matched to a gene: 6. The CDR3 sequence is 13 residues long. CDR1 is SGHVS and CDR2 is FNYEAQ in the germline V gene. The CDR3 reads CASSLGQGGIQYF. The CDR3 DNA sequence: TGTGCCAGCAGCCTAGGACAGGGAGGCATTCAGTACTTC.

The J gene is TRBJ2-1, the V gene TRBV18, with D possibly being TRBD1 (6 bases). The CDR3 has 18 amino acids. CDR1 KGHSH and CDR2 LQKENI come from the germline V gene. Trimming stripped 3 bases from V and 3 bases from J, with 21 bases between. The CDR3 here is CASSPLAPGVTVYNEQFF. The CDR3 bases are TGTGCCAGCTCACCTCTAGCCCCAGGGGTCACCGTCTACAATGAGCAGTTCTTC.

The chain has TRBV5-6 and TRBJ2-5, with 8 bases matching TRBD1. Germline-derived CDR1 and CDR2 are SGHDT and YYEEEE. This CDR3 contains 15 residues. V lost 0 bases, J lost 2 bases, and 3 bases stayed unmatched. CDR3 sequence: CASSLGQGAQETQYF. In DNA form, the CDR3 reads TGTGCCAGCAGCTTGGGCCAGGGGGCACAAGAGACCCAGTACTTC.

The chain combines TRBV28 with TRBJ2-7; either TRBD1 or TRBD2 may supply D (5 bases each). V was cut by 7 bases and J by 1 base, with 14 bases left in between. CDR3 length: 14 residues. In germline, CDR1 is MDHEN, CDR2 SYDVKM. CDR3 bases: TGTGCCAGCATTCAGAGGGGCAGATCCTACGAGCAGTACTTC. Its protein is CASIQRGRSYEQYF.

This chain uses TRBV9 with TRBJ2-1, with 10 bases matching TRBD2. The CDR3 is 14 amino acids. CDR1 is SGDLS, CDR2 YYNGEE, per germline. V was clipped by 7 bases and J by 2 bases; unmatched bases: 3. CDR3 amino acids: CASASGSTYNEQFF. In DNA form, the CDR3 reads TGTGCCAGCGCTAGCGGGAGTACCTACAATGAGCAGTTCTTC.

The rearrangement uses TRBV5-1 and TRBJ2-2; the match to TRBD2 covers 8 bases. Germline V gives CDR1 SGHRS, CDR2 YFSETQ. The CDR3 runs to 16 residues. Trimming removed 0 bases from V and 6 bases from J; junction bases left unmatched: 7. The CDR3 nucleotides are TGCGCCAGCAGCTTGGGGGCTAGCGGGTTCTCCGGGGAGCTGTTTTTT. Residues: CASSLGASGFSGELFF. The full variable domain, its missing parts supplied by reference TRBV5-1 and TRBJ2-2, is KAGVTQTPRYLIKTRGQQVTLSCSPISGHRSVSWYQQTPGQGLQFLFEYFSETQRNKGNFPGRFSGRQFSNSRSEMNVSTLELGDSALYLCASSLGASGFSGELFFGEGSRLTVL.

This chain joins TRBV5-1 and TRBJ2-1; the match to TRBD2 covers 12 bases. The V and J ends lost 6 bases and 8 bases, in that order; junction bases with no gene match: 3. The CDR3 totals 13 residues. From germline, CDR1 is SGHRS and CDR2 YFSETQ. The CDR3 DNA sequence: TGCGCCAGCAACCTAGCGGGAGGGGATGAGCAGTTCTTC. Translated, it gives CASNLAGGDEQFF.

The chain combines TRBV19 with TRBJ2-1; D is possibly TRBD1 (6 bases). CDR3 length: 14 residues. Germline assignment: CDR1 LNHDA and CDR2 SQIVND (reference sequence). V was clipped by 7 bases and J by 7 bases, with 17 bases between them. CDR3 DNA: TGTGCCAGTAAGAAACAGGGCGAAGAGAATGAGCAGTTCTTC. Protein sequence: CASKKQGEENEQFF.

The V gene is TRBV5-1, the J gene TRBJ2-7, with D perhaps TRBD1 (6 bases). CDR1 is SGHRS and CDR2 is YFSETQ in the germline V gene. CDR3 length equals 15 residues. V was clipped by 0 bases and J by 6 bases, with 16 bases between them. The CDR3 is CASSLVPGEIGEQYF. CDR3 DNA: TGCGCCAGCAGCTTGGTACCAGGGGAAATAGGCGAGCAGTACTTC. The variable domain in full, completed from reference TRBV5-1 and TRBJ2-7, reads KAGVTQTPRYLIKTRGQQVTLSCSPISGHRSVSWYQQTPGQGLQFLFEYFSETQRNKGNFPGRFSGRQFSNSRSEMNVSTLELGDSALYLCASSLVPGEIGEQYFGPGTRLTVT.

The gene calls are TRBV27 and TRBJ2-1, with D unresolved. Germline values: CDR1 MNHEY, CDR2 SMNVEV (reference sequence). Trimming pared 6 bases from V and 0 bases from J, leaving 18 bases between. CDR3 length: 17 residues. CDR3 nucleotide sequence: TGTGCCAGCAGCCCCTGGTCCGTCGGGCCCTCCTACAATGAGCAGTTCTTC. Amino acids: CASSPWSVGPSYNEQFF.

The rearrangement uses TRBV4-3 and TRBJ1-1; D is ambiguous. Trimming cost V 0 bases and J 3 bases, with 11 bases left between them. This CDR3 contains 15 residues. CDR1 and CDR2 (germline): LGHNA, YSLEER. In DNA, the CDR3 is TGCGCCAGCAGCCAAGATAAGGGTAGATACACTGAAGCTTTCTTT. Its protein is CASSQDKGRYTEAFF.

This sequence joins TRBV7-9 and TRBJ2-3, with D uncertain. V lost 2 bases and J lost 4, with 7 bases in between. Germline CDR1 SEHNR, CDR2 FQNEAQ (reference sequence). CDR3 length equals 13 residues. CDR3 bases: TGTGCCAGCAGCTTACGTGAGGCAGATACGCAGTATTTT. This encodes CASSLREADTQYF.

The chain uses TRBV6-6 and TRBJ1-2, with 7 bases matching TRBD1. CDR1 is MNHNY, CDR2 SVGAGI, per germline (reference sequence). This CDR3 is 13 amino acids long. Trimming took 8 bases from V and 3 from J; bases not matched to a gene: 6. CDR3 loop: CASCGQDHYGYTF. Here the CDR3 DNA reads TGTGCCAGCTGCGGACAGGACCACTATGGCTACACCTTC.

V is TRBV6-6 and J is TRBJ2-7; D is ambiguous. Deletions cut 6 bases from V and 2 bases from J, with 8 bases between. This CDR3 has 12 amino acids. Per the germline V gene, CDR1 is MNHNY and CDR2 is SVGAGI (reference sequence). The CDR3 DNA follows: TGTGCCAGCAGCCAAGTAGCCTACGAGCAGTACTTC. Translation: CASSQVAYEQYF.

The chain combines TRBV28 with TRBJ2-7; a possible D gene is TRBD2 (6 bases). V lost 5 bases and J lost 2, with 7 bases in between. This CDR3 has 12 residues. Germline V gives CDR1 MDHEN, CDR2 SYDVKM. The CDR3 reads CASSPGAYEQYF. Here the CDR3 DNA reads TGTGCCAGCAGTCCGGGAGCCTACGAGCAGTACTTC. Complete variable domain (other parts from reference TRBV28 and TRBJ2-7): DVKVTQSSRYLVKRTGEKVFLECVQDMDHENMFWYRQDPGLGLRLIYFSYDVKMKEKGDIPEGYSVSREKKERFSLILESASTNQTSMYLCASSPGAYEQYFGPGTRLTVT.

The chain joins TRBV29-1 to TRBJ2-3, with D maybe TRBD2 (6 bases). The germline gives CDR1 SQVTM, CDR2 ANQGSEA. V was trimmed by 1 base and J by 2 bases, leaving 13 bases between them. The CDR3 runs 15 residues. The CDR3 DNA is TGCAGCGTTGAAGTCGGCGGGGTTCCCACAGATACGCAGTATTTT. Encoded protein: CSVEVGGVPTDTQYF.

J is TRBJ1-1 and V is TRBV5-1; 8 nucleotides agree with TRBD1. The CDR3 consists of 12 residues. V gave up 7 bases and J gave up 10 bases; unmatched junction bases: 9. Germline values: CDR1 SGHRS, CDR2 YFSETQ. CDR3 sequence: CASGIGTGGAFF. CDR3 nucleotide sequence: TGCGCCAGCGGCATCGGGACAGGAGGAGCTTTCTTT.